This TCR beta chain was sequenced for a study of T cells in localized non-small cell lung cancer. Comments on this clone: Its target is not known.

Notes on the study in general: The study detected a median approximately 55 of the top 100 tumor clones in adjacent lung.

TCRdb keeps only in-frame clones here, not all; method: immunoSEQ multiplex PCR. The data show 30,000 to 40,000 clones, about 80% seen once. Germline assignment: CDR1 SGHRS and CDR2 YFSETQ. The CDR3 runs 14 residues. V lost 4 bases and J lost 7, with 14 bases in between. The sequencing used peripheral blood, collected before any cancer treatment. The source is a male donor at least 60 years old with stage III squamous cell lung carcinoma. This chain links TRBV5-1 with TRBJ2-2, with D possibly TRBD2 on 6 matching bases. CDR3 DNA: TGCGCCAGCAGCCCTAACCGGGGAGGCGGGGAGCTGTTTTTT. Amino acids: CASSPNRGGGELFF. The full variable domain, its missing parts supplied by reference TRBV5-1 and TRBJ2-2, is KAGVTQTPRYLIKTRGQQVTLSCSPISGHRSVSWYQQTPGQGLQFLFEYFSETQRNKGNFPGRFSGRQFSNSRSEMNVSTLELGDSALYLCASSPNRGGGELFFGEGSRLTVL.